Included here is one T cell receptor (beta chain) sequence, with context. Its antigen is not known. This entry belongs to a study of graft-versus-host responses after intestinal transplantation. Whole-study results and caveats: The recipient marrow held GvH clones, and some of them showed up first in ileum or blood.

V shed 3 bases, J shed 6 bases, and the junction held 6 bases outside the gene matches. This CDR3 has 15 residues. Germline-derived CDR1 and CDR2 are SGDLS and YYNGEE. TCRdb's table, derived via immunoSEQ multiplex PCR, lists solely in-frame clones and lacks some. Here the sample spans about 94,000 clones, 91% being singletons. The chain uses TRBV9 and TRBJ2-2, with TRBD1 matching 9 bases. The TCR was taken from a human donor who received an intestinal transplant. The specimen was unstimulated CD8+ T cells sorted from spleen or lymph node cells, collected before intestinal transplant. In DNA form, the CDR3 reads TGTGCCAGCAGCGCACGGACAGGGGAGGCCGGGGAGCTGTTTTTT. Translation: CASSARTGEAGELFF.